What follows is one T cell receptor (beta chain) and its context. These data belong to a study of blood T cell repertoires in COVID-19. CDR1 MDHEN and CDR2 SYDVKM come from the germline V gene. CDR3 length equals 15 residues. The ends were cut back, 5 bases at V and 2 bases at J, with 13 bases in the middle. Clones were read by immunoSEQ multiplex PCR, and TCRdb kept only the in-frame ones, dropping some. The sample has roughly 400,000 clones, approximately 91% seen once. V usage is TRBV28 and J usage is TRBJ1-5; D unclear. The material sequenced was PBMCs or T cells enriched from blood (not recorded which). This receptor was taken from a woman aged 18 to 35 who had been exposed to COVID-19. In nucleotides, the CDR3 is TGTGCCAGCAGTCCGGGTGGAGCCGGCAATCAGCCCCAGCATTTT. This gives the protein CASSPGGAGNQPQHF.